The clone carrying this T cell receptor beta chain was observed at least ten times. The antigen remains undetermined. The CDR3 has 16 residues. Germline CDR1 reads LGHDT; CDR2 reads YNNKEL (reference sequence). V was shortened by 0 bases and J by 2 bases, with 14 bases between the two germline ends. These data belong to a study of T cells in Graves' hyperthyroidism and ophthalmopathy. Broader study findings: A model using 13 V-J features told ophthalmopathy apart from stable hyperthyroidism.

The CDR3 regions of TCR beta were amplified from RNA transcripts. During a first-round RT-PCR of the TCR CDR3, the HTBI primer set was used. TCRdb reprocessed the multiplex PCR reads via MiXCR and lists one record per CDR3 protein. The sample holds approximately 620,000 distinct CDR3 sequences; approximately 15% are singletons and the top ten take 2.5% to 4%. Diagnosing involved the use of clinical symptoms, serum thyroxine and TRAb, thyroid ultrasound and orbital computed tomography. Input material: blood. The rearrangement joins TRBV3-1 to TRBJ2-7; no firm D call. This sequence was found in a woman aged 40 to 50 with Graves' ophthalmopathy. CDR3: CASSQERRLPPYEQYF. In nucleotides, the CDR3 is TGTGCCAGCAGCCAAGAACGGCGACTTCCTCCCTACGAGCAGTACTTC.